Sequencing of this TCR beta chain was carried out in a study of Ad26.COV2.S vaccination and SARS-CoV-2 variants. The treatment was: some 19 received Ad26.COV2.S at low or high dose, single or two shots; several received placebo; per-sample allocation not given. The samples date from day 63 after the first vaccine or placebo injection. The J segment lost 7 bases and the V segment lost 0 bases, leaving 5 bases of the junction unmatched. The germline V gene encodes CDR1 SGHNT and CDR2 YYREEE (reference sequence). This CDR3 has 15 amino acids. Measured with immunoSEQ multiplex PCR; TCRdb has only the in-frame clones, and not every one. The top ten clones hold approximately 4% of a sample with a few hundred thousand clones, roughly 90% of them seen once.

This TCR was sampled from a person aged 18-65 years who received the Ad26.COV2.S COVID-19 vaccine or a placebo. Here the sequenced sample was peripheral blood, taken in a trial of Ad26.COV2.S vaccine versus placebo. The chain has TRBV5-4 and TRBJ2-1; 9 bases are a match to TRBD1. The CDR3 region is CASSLDRGRENEQFF. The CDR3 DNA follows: TGTGCCAGCAGCTTGGACAGGGGGCGGGAGAATGAGCAGTTCTTC.